This T cell receptor beta chain was captured by sequencing in a study of blood T cell repertoires in COVID-19. As for the study in general: Acute and convalescent COVID-19 specimens originated in the United States, Italy and Spain. Sample material is recorded as cDNA or gDNA derived from T cells, B-cell-depleted T cells, or PBMCs.

V lost 5 bases and J 1 base, leaving 15 bases between the germline ends. The CDR3 totals 15 residues. Germline CDR1 is SGHAT and CDR2 is FQNNGV. Participants' reported clinical history set cohort assignment. As originally analysed: Amplification from reference gene primers served as the basis for estimated nucleated cell counts. Clones were sequenced by immunoSEQ multiplex PCR, and TCRdb holds only the in-frame ones, with some missing. From that table come the V and J calls and clone size; the DNA was used to work out D and trimming. The data show fewer than 350,000 clones, 80% to 90% seen once. Material: PBMCs or T cells enriched from blood (not recorded which). The rearrangement joins TRBV11-2 to TRBJ2-7; perhaps TRBD2 as D (5 bases). The sequence derives from a woman between 40 and 50 years old with acute COVID-19. This CDR3 is CASSQASGASYEQYF. The CDR3, as DNA: TGTGCCAGCAGCCAGGCGAGCGGAGCTTCCTACGAGCAGTACTTC.